This T cell receptor (beta chain) was sequenced during a study of cytomegalovirus exposure and HLA in healthy donors. This PCR relied on a set of 60 Vbeta primers and 13 Jbeta primers. The repertoire was sequenced with immunoSEQ multiplex PCR; TCRdb's copy has only in-frame clones and lacks some. Of some 180,000 clones in the sample, around 77% were seen once. In regard to this clone: One end of the junction does not line up with germline, which may come from a read error.

The CDR3 extends over 11 amino acids. The germline CDR1 and CDR2 sequences are SQVTM and ANQGSEA. The V and J genes are TRBV29-1 and TRBJ1-2, with a weak D call TRBD1 (6 bases). The receptor was derived from a woman aged 25 to 39 in good health and CMV-seronegative. The sequencing sample was made of PBMCs. The CDR3 protein is CSVGWGGGYPF. The CDR3 region has the DNA TGCAGCGTTGGCTGGGGGGGCGGCTACCCCTTC.